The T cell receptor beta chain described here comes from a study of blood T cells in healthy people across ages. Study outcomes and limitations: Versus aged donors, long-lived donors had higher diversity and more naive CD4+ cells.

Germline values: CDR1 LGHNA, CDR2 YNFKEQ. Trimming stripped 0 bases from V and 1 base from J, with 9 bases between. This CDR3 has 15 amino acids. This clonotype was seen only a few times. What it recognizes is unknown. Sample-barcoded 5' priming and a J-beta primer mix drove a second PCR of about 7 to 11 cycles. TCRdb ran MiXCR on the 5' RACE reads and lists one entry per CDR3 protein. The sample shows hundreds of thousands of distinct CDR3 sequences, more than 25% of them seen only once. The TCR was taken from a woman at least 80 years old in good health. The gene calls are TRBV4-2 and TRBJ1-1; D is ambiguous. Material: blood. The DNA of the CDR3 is TGTGCCAGCAGCCAAGAAGACTTACGGAACACTGAAGCTTTCTTT. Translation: CASSQEDLRNTEAFF.